Judged by frequency, the clone carrying this T cell receptor beta chain is medium-sized (0.01 to 0.1%). Antigen specificity is unknown. Scientists made TCR beta libraries using UMI-labeled 5' RACE. TCRdb re-called the 5' RACE reads, yielding one record per CDR3 amino acid sequence without DNA. The sample includes just under 5,000 distinct CDR3 sequences. This record comes from a study of human CD8 memory T cell subsets. Findings and caveats of the study: Stem-like memory T cell repertoires overlapped minimally with precursor exhausted T cell repertoires. In contrast to effector memory cells, stem-like memory and precursor exhausted T cells had similarly high diversity.

CDR1 SSHAT and CDR2 FNYEAQ come from the germline V gene (reference sequence). The CDR3 loop spans 13 amino acids. Negative magnetic separation enriched total CD8+ T cells. The chain combines TRBV7-7 with TRBJ1-4. Sequencing was carried out using CD8+ effector memory T cells (TEM) sorted from PBMCs. Described subset: effector memory CD8 T cells, CCR7- CD45RO+ CD95+. This TCR derives from a human donor in good health. This chain's CDR3 is CASSLNLNEKLFF.